This paragraph covers one T cell receptor (beta chain) sequence. Antigen: not known. The data belong to a study of T-cell reconstitution after alpha-beta-depleted transplantation in children. In germline, CDR1 is GTSNPN, CDR2 SVGIG (reference sequence). Trimming pared 5 bases from V and 4 bases from J, leaving 20 bases between. The CDR3 has 15 residues. Unique molecular identifiers were built into the TCRbeta library. TCRdb analysed the PCR reads with MiXCR anew, one entry per CDR3 protein. The sample holds 900,000 or so distinct CDR3 sequences, 16% seen once. Study conclusions and caveats: T-cell numbers and diversity, one year after transplant, stemmed largely from T cells that were newly produced. Certain patients had high TCRbeta diversity at day 60, and it came from recipient T cells and thymic progenitors that survived. Two months or so post-transplant, alpha-beta T cells reportedly derived from several hundred expanded graft clones.

The TCR comes from a male patient under 18 who had a stem cell transplant for acute lymphoblastic leukemia, so the T cells may come from the graft donor. The specimen was PBMCs, mostly from graft donor cells, collected 360 days after TCRalphabeta/CD19-depleted stem cell transplant. This chain joins TRBV30 and TRBJ2-5, with a tentative D call TRBD1 (5 bases). Here the CDR3 reads CAWGFPKGLRETQYF. CDR3 DNA: TGTGCCTGGGGTTTCCCGAAGGGGCTGCGAGAGACCCAGTACTTC.